Described below is a single TCR beta chain sequence and its context. The antigen is unknown. V lost 8 bases to trimming and J lost 6 bases, with 10 bases between them. Germline CDR1 MNHNS, CDR2 SASEGT. This CDR3 comprises 11 residues. These data originate in a study of blood T cells in healthy people across ages. The study, taken as a whole, reports: Possibly confounding the expanded clonotype changes was the fact that donor CMV status was unknown. Diversity was higher, and naive CD4+ cells more numerous, in long-lived donors than in aged donors. Older individuals had lower TCR beta diversity per million T cells (the decline was roughly linear).

Total RNA extracted from each sample amounted to at least 5 micrograms. The authors ran a second PCR of 7 to 11 cycles using a sample-barcoded 5' primer and a J-beta primer mix. TCRdb independently ran MiXCR on the 5' RACE reads; one entry per CDR3 protein. The table includes some 1 million distinct CDR3 sequences, 45% detected once. The chain employs TRBV6-1 and TRBJ2-5; TRBD1 is a possible D gene (5 bases). The sequencing input was blood. The sequence derives from a woman aged 55 to 70 in good health. For the CDR3, the DNA is TGTGCCAGCGAAGGGGCAAAGACCCAGTACTTC. Amino acids: CASEGAKTQYF.